This TCR beta chain comes out of a study of tumor and adjacent non-tumor tissue in lung cancer. Study results and limitations: Tumor tissue had significantly higher TCR diversity than normal lung. In normal lung, the top 100 clones were significantly more dominant than in tumor.

TCRbeta libraries were built with three rounds of nested PCR, modified from ARM-PCR. TCRdb recomputed calls from the multiplex PCR reads with MiXCR, one row per CDR3 protein. The data contain some 99,000 distinct CDR3 sequences, more than 70% of them singletons. Germline V gives CDR1 SEHNR, CDR2 FQNEAQ (reference sequence). The CDR3 is 14 residues long. Trimming pared 5 bases from V and 0 bases from J, leaving 9 bases between. RNA was extracted from bulk tissue without any cell sorting. A note on this clonotype: What it recognizes is unknown.

The sample consisted of lung tumor tissue. The V and J genes are TRBV7-9 and TRBJ2-3, with no clear D. The TCR sequence derives from a woman aged 60-70 years with non-small cell lung cancer. The CDR3 loop reads CASSLQTSTDTQYF. CDR3 DNA sequence: TGTGCCAGCAGCCTCCAAACTAGCACAGATACGCAGTATTTT.